A selection of T cell receptor beta chains follows, all from one sample in a study of CD8 T cells in Susac syndrome. TCRdb re-analysed the immunoSEQ multiplex PCR reads in MiXCR, keeping a single row per CDR3 protein. The sample records around 56,000 distinct CDR3 sequences, around 90% being singletons. The specimen was CD8+ T cells from PBMCs. The origin of the receptors is a human donor in good health. CDR3s include the opening cysteine and the closing phenylalanine or tryptophan. Each record gives: V gene, J gene, clone size, D gene, CDR3 DNA, CDR3 protein. D genes are given only for firm matches. Clone size appears in some rows only: once, few, many, or a class for an expanded clone.

v_gene: TRBV27
j_gene: TRBJ1-2
abundance: NA
d_gene: NA
CDR3nt: TGTGCCAGCAGTCCAGAACGCTCCATTCGGTACGGCTACACCTTC
CDR3aa: CASSPERSIRYGYTF

v_gene: TRBV5-1
j_gene: TRBJ1-1
abundance: NA
d_gene: TRBD1
CDR3nt: TGCGCCAGCAGCTTCACACACAGGGGTGGCACTGAAGCTTTCTTT
CDR3aa: CASSFTHRGGTEAFF

v_gene: TRBV4-1
j_gene: TRBJ2-1
abundance: NA
d_gene: TRBD1
CDR3nt: TGCGCCAGCAGCCAAGTCCGGGACAGGGTCTACAATGAGCAGTTCTTC
CDR3aa: CASSQVRDRVYNEQFF

v_gene: TRBV27
j_gene: TRBJ2-2
abundance: NA
d_gene: TRBD1
CDR3nt: TGTGCCAGCAGTCCCTCAGGGGGCGAAATATGGACCGGGGAGCTGTTTTTT
CDR3aa: CASSPSGGEIWTGELFF

v_gene: TRBV20-1
j_gene: TRBJ1-1
abundance: NA
d_gene: TRBD1
CDR3nt: TGCAGTGCCATTGACAGGGATTCGCCGAACACTGAAGCTTTCTTT
CDR3aa: CSAIDRDSPNTEAFF

v_gene: TRBV7-9
j_gene: TRBJ1-1
abundance: NA
d_gene: NA
CDR3nt: TGTGCCAGCAGCTACATTCCGGAGGACACTGAAGCTTTCTTT
CDR3aa: CASSYIPEDTEAFF

v_gene: TRBV21-1
j_gene: TRBJ1-1
abundance: NA
d_gene: NA
CDR3nt: TGTGCCAGCAGCAAATCGTGCGGGTTGGACACTGAAGCTTTCTTT
CDR3aa: CASSKSCGLDTEAFF

v_gene: TRBV2
j_gene: TRBJ2-7
abundance: NA
d_gene: TRBD1
CDR3nt: TGTGCCAGCAGTGAAACAGGGGGCTGGTACGAGCAGTACTTC
CDR3aa: CASSETGGWYEQYF

v_gene: TRBV24-1
j_gene: TRBJ2-2
abundance: NA
d_gene: NA
CDR3nt: TGTGCCATCAGGGGCGACAGTGGGACCGGGGAGCTGTTTTTT
CDR3aa: CAIRGDSGTGELFF

v_gene: TRBV20-1
j_gene: TRBJ1-1
abundance: once
d_gene: NA
CDR3nt: TGCAGTGCTAGGTCGGAGGACCTGAACACTGAAGCTTTCTTT
CDR3aa: CSARSEDLNTEAFF

v_gene: TRBV7-2
j_gene: TRBJ1-1
abundance: NA
d_gene: NA
CDR3nt: TGTGCCAGCAGCTTAGCATGGTTGGGGATCACTGAAGCTTTCTTT
CDR3aa: CASSLAWLGITEAFF

v_gene: TRBV27
j_gene: TRBJ2-1
abundance: NA
d_gene: NA
CDR3nt: TGTGCCAGCACCATAAATCGGTTAGGGGGGGTGGTTGAGCAGTTCTTC
CDR3aa: CASTINRLGGVVEQFF

v_gene: TRBV12-3/TRBV12-4
j_gene: TRBJ1-2
abundance: NA
d_gene: TRBD1
CDR3nt: TGTGCCAGCAGTTTCACAGGGGGAGACTATGGCTACACCTTC
CDR3aa: CASSFTGGDYGYTF

v_gene: TRBV5-4
j_gene: TRBJ2-5
abundance: NA
d_gene: NA
CDR3nt: TGTGCCAGCAGTTTACGGTCGGGGAGAGAGACCCAGTACTTC
CDR3aa: CASSLRSGRETQYF

v_gene: TRBV29-1
j_gene: TRBJ2-6
abundance: NA
d_gene: TRBD1
CDR3nt: TGCAGCGTTGAATCCCCAGGGGGCATGTCTGGGGCCAACGTCCTGACTTTC
CDR3aa: CSVESPGGMSGANVLTF

v_gene: TRBV6-6
j_gene: TRBJ1-1
abundance: NA
d_gene: NA
CDR3nt: TGTGCCAGCAGTTACTCGCTGACTGAAGCTTTCTTT
CDR3aa: CASSYSLTEAFF

v_gene: TRBV2
j_gene: TRBJ2-3
abundance: few
d_gene: NA
CDR3nt: TGTGCCAGCAGTGAGGGACGGAGCACAGATACGCAGTATTTT
CDR3aa: CASSEGRSTDTQYF

v_gene: TRBV7-9
j_gene: TRBJ2-3
abundance: few
d_gene: NA
CDR3nt: TGTGCCAGCAGCGCCACAGATACGCAGTATTTT
CDR3aa: CASSATDTQYF

v_gene: TRBV28
j_gene: TRBJ2-5
abundance: NA
d_gene: NA
CDR3nt: TGTGCCAGCAGCCATCACGGGGAGCCCGGCGAGCAAGAGACCCAGTACTTC
CDR3aa: CASSHHGEPGEQETQYF

v_gene: TRBV14
j_gene: TRBJ2-7
abundance: NA
d_gene: NA
CDR3nt: TGTGCCAGCAGCCAAAGGGGGCTAGCGGAGGGCTCCTACGAGCAGTACTTC
CDR3aa: CASSQRGLAEGSYEQYF

v_gene: TRBV20-1
j_gene: TRBJ1-5
abundance: NA
d_gene: TRBD1
CDR3nt: TGCAGTGCTAGAGGGGGACAGGGGTATAGCAATCAGCCCCAGCATTTT
CDR3aa: CSARGGQGYSNQPQHF

v_gene: TRBV4-1
j_gene: TRBJ2-2
abundance: NA
d_gene: NA
CDR3nt: TGCGCCAGCAGCCAAGATCGGTTAGGGGAAGCGAACACCGGGGAGCTGTTTTTT
CDR3aa: CASSQDRLGEANTGELFF

v_gene: TRBV29-1
j_gene: TRBJ2-7
abundance: NA
d_gene: TRBD1
CDR3nt: TGCAGCGTTGAGGCTTGGGCGGGACAGGGGGCCTACGAGCAGTACTTC
CDR3aa: CSVEAWAGQGAYEQYF

v_gene: TRBV5-1
j_gene: TRBJ1-2
abundance: NA
d_gene: NA
CDR3nt: TGCGCCAGCAGCTTCCAGACAGGTGGCTACACCTTC
CDR3aa: CASSFQTGGYTF

v_gene: TRBV13
j_gene: TRBJ2-3
abundance: NA
d_gene: NA
CDR3nt: TGTGCCAGCAGCTTGTTGACGGATACGCAGTATTTT
CDR3aa: CASSLLTDTQYF

v_gene: TRBV4-1
j_gene: TRBJ2-7
abundance: NA
d_gene: NA
CDR3nt: TGCGCCAGCAGCTCAAAGACCGCGTACGAGCAGTACTTC
CDR3aa: CASSSKTAYEQYF

v_gene: TRBV20-1
j_gene: TRBJ1-1
abundance: once
d_gene: NA
CDR3nt: TGCAGTGCTAGAGGGGACACCAACACTGAAGCTTTCTTT
CDR3aa: CSARGDTNTEAFF